This is a list of T cell receptor beta chains from one sample in a study of breast tumors, draining lymph nodes, adjacent tissues. TCRdb analysed the multiplex PCR reads with MiXCR anew, one entry per CDR3 protein. The sample has some 120,000 distinct CDR3 sequences; 20% to 25% are singletons. The specimen was axillary lymph node tissue. The receptors were gathered from a female donor with breast cancer. Some clones in this sample may be carry-over from other donors' samples. Both conserved end residues are part of each CDR3.

>TRBJ1-5|TRBV6-1
CASSPRQGSIGNQPQHF
>TRBJ2-5|TRBV3-1
CASSQDWTSGRETQYF
>TRBJ2-7|TRBV20-1
CSARDSQTNYEQYF
>TRBJ2-7|TRBV28
CASTGASQPYEQYF
>TRBJ2-5|TRBV7-2
CASSEDRGPAETQYF
>TRBJ2-7|TRBV6-5
CASRSGTSGYYEQYF
>TRBJ1-3|TRBV3-1
CASSQKSGNSIYF
>TRBJ2-7|TRBV6-5
CASSPSGSVYEQYF
>TRBJ2-4|TRBV12-3/TRBV12-4
CASSLAEKNIQYF
>TRBJ2-3|TRBV19
CASSIPGADTQYF
>TRBJ2-7|TRBV28
CASSIRDFSYEQYF
>TRBJ2-7|TRBV6-5
CASSLAGTSDEQYF
>TRBJ2-1|TRBV9
CASSVSPGVEQFF
>TRBJ2-2|TRBV5-1
CASSFSGTSGRHTGELFF
>TRBJ2-1|TRBV4-2
CASKDFWVSRRSEQFF
>TRBJ2-5|TRBV7-3
CASSRTSGRAETQYF
>TRBJ2-6|TRBV6-6
CASNLQDHSGANVLTF
>TRBJ2-1|TRBV19
CASSISRTGVNEQFF
>TRBJ2-3|TRBV7-9
CASSLAGLVTDTQYF
>TRBJ2-1|TRBV29-1
CSVDGGLTSYNEQFF
>TRBJ2-1|TRBV6-1
CASSVPRGSYNEQFF
>TRBJ1-5|TRBV4-1
CASSRDSPNSNQPQHF
>TRBJ2-1|TRBV5-4
CASSPTGESNEQFF
>TRBJ2-7|TRBV15
CATSSWGGQGTYEQYF
>TRBJ2-1|TRBV6-5
CASRTSDNEQFF
>TRBJ2-7|TRBV28
CASSRGLAGGEQYF
>TRBJ2-4|TRBV20-1
CSAPFEGNKNIQYF
>TRBJ1-4|TRBV20-1
CSAMGQGREKLFF